These T cell receptor beta chains were read from a single sample in a study of chemoradiotherapy in HPV16-positive cancers. Measured with immunoSEQ multiplex PCR; TCRdb has only the in-frame clones, and not every one. Of roughly 32,000 clones listed, 80% to 90% are singletons. Sequencing was performed on blood, taken from a patient who underwent chemoradiotherapy. All receptors come from a human donor with HPV-associated anogenital cancer. Both conserved end residues are part of each CDR3. A D gene is named only where the DNA matches it firmly.

TRBD1	TRBV7-6	TRBJ1-2	TGTGCCAGCAGCCGAAGGGACAGCACCTATGGCTACACCTTC	CASSRRDSTYGYTF
TRBD1	TRBV4-3	TRBJ2-3	TGCGCCAGCAGCCAAGAGGGGACAGGGCTCACAGATACGCAGTATTTT	CASSQEGTGLTDTQYF
NA	TRBV6-5	TRBJ1-2	TGTGCCAGCAGTCGGGACGGGGGCTTGGGTGGCTACACCTTC	CASSRDGGLGGYTF
TRBD1	TRBV19	TRBJ2-3	TGTGCCAGTAGTCTACAGGGGGCCGGAGATACGCAGTATTTT	CASSLQGAGDTQYF
NA	TRBV5-8	TRBJ2-4	TGTGCCAGCAGCCCCTCAGCGAAGCAGTACTTC	CASSPSAKQYF
NA	TRBV9	TRBJ1-1	TGTGCCAGCAGCGTAGAAGGTACCTCTTTGGGGACTGAAGCTTTCTTT	CASSVEGTSLGTEAFF
NA	TRBV2	TRBJ2-5	TGTGCCAGCATCAAGTTCATCCGGGAGACCCAGTACTTC	CASIKFIRETQYF
TRBD1	TRBV25-1	TRBJ2-2	TGTGCCAGCAGTGAATACGGACAGGGGGCGGGGGAGCTGTTTTTT	CASSEYGQGAGELFF
NA	TRBV6-1	TRBJ2-5	TGTGCCAGCAGTGGGGCTAGCGTAATGGAGACCCAGTACTTC	CASSGASVMETQYF
TRBD1	TRBV6-1	TRBJ1-1	TGTGCCAGCAGTGACCGGGACAGGACTGAAGCTTTCTTT	CASSDRDRTEAFF